This TCR beta chain appears in the sequencing data of a study of T-cell reconstitution after alpha-beta-depleted transplantation in children. Unique molecular identifiers featured in how the TCRbeta library was prepared. TCRdb recomputed calls from the PCR reads with MiXCR, one row per CDR3 protein. This table holds some 500,000 distinct CDR3 sequences, roughly 33% found once. The CDR3 is 14 amino acids. Trimming left V 4 bases short and J 7 bases short, with 17 bases between. Looked up from germline, CDR1 is SGHRS and CDR2 is YFSETQ. The source is a human donor who donated a stem cell graft to a child with aplastic anemia. V usage is TRBV5-1 and J usage is TRBJ1-2; unclear D gene. The sample in question was PBMCs from the stem cell graft donor, obtained from the stem cell graft. CDR3 amino acids: CASSVGERSSGYTF. The CDR3 bases are TGCGCCAGCAGCGTCGGGGAGCGGTCATCTGGCTACACCTTC.